Below, one T cell receptor (beta chain) is given with its context. Antigen specificity is unknown. Produced via immunoSEQ multiplex PCR; TCRdb's table is partial and in-frame only. The table shows approximately 150,000 clones, with about 87% occurring only once. The data are from a study of T cell responses to AZD1222 COVID-19 vaccine. Study-level findings and limits: The study found vaccine-associated CD4 TCRs spanning spike, dominant at 160-218 and 743-854. In a largely white British group with more females than males, clonal diversity was possibly underestimated.

CDR1 and CDR2 (germline): KGHDR, SFDVKD. The CDR3 has 12 residues. V was pared by 4 bases and J by 9 bases, with 9 bases between. Sequenced material: peripheral blood, taken on day 0 of AZD1222 vaccination. The TCR originated in an adult in good health. This chain connects TRBV24-1 to TRBJ2-1; no clear D gene. CDR3 DNA: TGTGCCACCAGTGAAACAGTTGGTGAGCAGTTCTTC. It codes for CATSETVGEQFF.